A selection of T cell receptor beta chains follows, all from one sample in a study of shared clonotypes between healthy human individuals. Clones were read by immunoSEQ multiplex PCR, and TCRdb kept only the in-frame ones, dropping some. This table has some 700,000 clones, around 91% appearing once. The material sequenced was memory CD8+ T cells from PBMCs. The source of these receptors is a man between 18 and 35 years old in good health. Some clones in this sample may be carry-over from other donors' samples. Both conserved end residues are part of each CDR3. A D gene is named only where the DNA matches it firmly. Size tells how often a clone was seen (once, few, many) or the class of an expanded clone, and some rows leave it out.

D gene: NA; J gene: TRBJ2-7; V gene: TRBV28; clone size: NA; CDR3 protein: CASSLPSSYEQYF; CDR3 DNA: TGTGCCAGCAGTCTCCCTTCCTCCTACGAGCAGTACTTC
D gene: NA; J gene: TRBJ2-7; V gene: TRBV4-3; clone size: NA; CDR3 protein: CASSPSADATYEQYF; CDR3 DNA: TGCGCCAGCAGCCCATCCGCGGACGCAACCTACGAGCAGTACTTC
D gene: TRBD1; J gene: TRBJ2-7; V gene: TRBV27; clone size: NA; CDR3 protein: CASSSPRTGDYEQYF; CDR3 DNA: TGTGCCAGCAGTTCCCCGAGGACAGGGGACTACGAGCAGTACTTC
D gene: TRBD1; J gene: TRBJ1-2; V gene: TRBV29-1; clone size: NA; CDR3 protein: CSVDQGQGKNYGYTF; CDR3 DNA: TGCAGCGTTGACCAAGGACAGGGGAAAAACTATGGCTACACCTTC
D gene: NA; J gene: TRBJ2-2; V gene: TRBV30; clone size: NA; CDR3 protein: CAWSVRGDTGELFF; CDR3 DNA: TGTGCCTGGAGTGTACGAGGGGATACCGGGGAGCTGTTTTTT
D gene: NA; J gene: TRBJ1-1; V gene: TRBV6-1; clone size: NA; CDR3 protein: CASSTGYMNTEAFF; CDR3 DNA: TGTGCCAGCAGTACAGGATACATGAACACTGAAGCTTTCTTT
D gene: TRBD2; J gene: TRBJ2-1; V gene: TRBV7-3; clone size: NA; CDR3 protein: CASSLYVLAAGSTNNEQFF; CDR3 DNA: TGTGCCAGCAGCTTATATGTACTAGCGGCAGGATCGACCAACAATGAGCAGTTCTTC
D gene: NA; J gene: TRBJ1-4; V gene: TRBV5-5; clone size: NA; CDR3 protein: CASSRLGGLFEKLFF; CDR3 DNA: TGTGCCAGCAGCCGTCTCGGGGGGCTGTTCGAAAAACTGTTTTTT
D gene: NA; J gene: TRBJ1-1; V gene: TRBV19; clone size: NA; CDR3 protein: CASGVMGNTEAFF; CDR3 DNA: TGTGCCAGCGGGGTGATGGGGAACACTGAAGCTTTCTTT
D gene: NA; J gene: TRBJ1-1; V gene: TRBV5-1; clone size: NA; CDR3 protein: CASSNRVNTEAFF; CDR3 DNA: TGCGCCAGCAGCAACAGGGTGAACACTGAAGCTTTCTTT
D gene: TRBD2; J gene: TRBJ2-1; V gene: TRBV19; clone size: few; CDR3 protein: CASSIVGGSGIFHNEQFF; CDR3 DNA: TGTGCCAGTAGTATAGTGGGGGGTAGCGGGATATTCCACAATGAGCAGTTCTTC
D gene: NA; J gene: TRBJ1-5; V gene: TRBV28; clone size: NA; CDR3 protein: CASSLDGSKPQHF; CDR3 DNA: TGTGCCAGCAGTTTGGACGGCTCAAAGCCCCAGCATTTT